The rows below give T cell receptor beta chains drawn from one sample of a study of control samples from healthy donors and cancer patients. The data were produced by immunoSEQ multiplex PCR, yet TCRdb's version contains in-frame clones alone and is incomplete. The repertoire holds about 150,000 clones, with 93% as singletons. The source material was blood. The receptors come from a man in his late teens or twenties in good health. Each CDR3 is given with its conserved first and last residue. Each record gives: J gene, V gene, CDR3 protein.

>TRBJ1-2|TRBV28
CASSFDTYGYTF
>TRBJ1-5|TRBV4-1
CASSQDPGPMLPQHF
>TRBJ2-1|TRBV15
CATSRSTGTVSNNEQFF
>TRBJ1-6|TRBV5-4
CASSAWNRVHSPLHF
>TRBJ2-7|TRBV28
CASSLGGGPGEQYF
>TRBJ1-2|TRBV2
CASRKQETGRSGGYTF
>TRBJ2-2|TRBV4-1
CASSRPYEAGVSGELFF
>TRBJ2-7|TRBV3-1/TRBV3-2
CASSQGQIEQYF
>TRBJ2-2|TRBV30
CAWAIGVPGAGELFF
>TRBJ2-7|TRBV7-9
CASSSRSYEQYF